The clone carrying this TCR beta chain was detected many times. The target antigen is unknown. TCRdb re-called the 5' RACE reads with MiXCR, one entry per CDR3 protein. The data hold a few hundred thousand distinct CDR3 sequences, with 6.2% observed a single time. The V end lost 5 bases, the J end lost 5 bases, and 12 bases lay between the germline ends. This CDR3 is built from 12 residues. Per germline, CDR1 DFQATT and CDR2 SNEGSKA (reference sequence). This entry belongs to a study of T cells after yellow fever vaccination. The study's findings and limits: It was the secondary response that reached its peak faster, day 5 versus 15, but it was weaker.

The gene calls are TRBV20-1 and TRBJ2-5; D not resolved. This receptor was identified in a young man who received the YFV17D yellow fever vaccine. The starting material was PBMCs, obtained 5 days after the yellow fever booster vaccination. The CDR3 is CSARPGLETQYF. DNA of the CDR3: TGCAGTGCTCGACCCGGATTGGAGACCCAGTACTTC.